Presented here are 17 T cell receptor beta chains from one specimen sequenced in a study of cytomegalovirus exposure and HLA in healthy donors. Both 60 Vbeta primers and 13 Jbeta primers went into the PCR. TCRdb's table, derived via immunoSEQ multiplex PCR, lists solely in-frame clones and lacks some. The sample consists of 150,000 to 200,000 clones, roughly 80% of them appearing once. The sample consisted of PBMCs. Receptors originate from a male donor in good health and CMV-seropositive.

The rearrangement links TRBV27 to TRBJ1-2; TRBD1 matches at 9 bases. The germline V gene has CDR1 MNHEY and CDR2 SMNVEV (reference sequence). The CDR3 is 16 amino acids. V trimming: 3 bases; J trimming: 0 bases; junction bases outside the gene matches: 5. The CDR3 DNA reads as TGTGCCAGCAGTTTGGGGACAGGGAGAACTAACTATGGCTACACCTTC. It codes for CASSLGTGRTNYGYTF.

The chain joins TRBV28 to TRBJ2-3; 9 nucleotides match TRBD2. V was clipped by 3 bases and J by 2 bases; unmatched bases: 3. The CDR3 has 15 amino acids. Germline values: CDR1 MDHEN, CDR2 SYDVKM. The CDR3 spells CASSLTSGNTDTQYF. The CDR3 nucleotides read TGTGCCAGCAGTTTGACTAGCGGAAACACAGATACGCAGTATTTT.

This clone was found a few times. Relative to the germline gene, one junction end is altered; a read error may explain this. V and J are TRBV5-1 and TRBJ2-3, with 7 bases that match TRBD1. The CDR3 loop spans 13 amino acids. Germline loops: CDR1 SGHRS, CDR2 YFSETQ. The CDR3 region is CATSAPPGGTQYF. Written as DNA, the CDR3 is TGCGCCACCAGCGCTCCGCCAGGGGGTACGCAGTATTTT.

This rearrangement joins TRBV10-3 to TRBJ2-3; the match to TRBD2 covers 7 bases. The CDR3 contains 16 residues. Germline lookup yields CDR1 ENHRY and CDR2 SYGVKD. V shed 8 bases, J shed 3 bases, and the junction held 14 bases outside the gene matches. DNA for the CDR3: TGTGCCATCGGAGAAGCGGGGAGGGGAGAAACAGATACGCAGTATTTT. Encoded protein: CAIGEAGRGETDTQYF.

The gene calls are TRBV4-3 and TRBJ2-7, with 13 bases fitting TRBD2. V was pared by 6 bases and J by 6 bases, with 5 bases of the junction left unmatched. This CDR3 is 14 amino acids long. Looked up from germline, CDR1 is LGHNA and CDR2 is YSLEER. The CDR3 spells CASSRTSGSGEQYF. In DNA form, the CDR3 reads TGCGCCAGCAGTCGGACTAGCGGGAGTGGCGAGCAGTACTTC.

The rearrangement uses TRBV9 and TRBJ2-6; perhaps TRBD2 as D (7 bases). The CDR3 has 15 amino acids. Germline V lookup: CDR1 SGDLS, CDR2 YYNGEE. V was trimmed by 5 bases and J by 2 bases, leaving 11 bases between them. The CDR3 sequence is CASRGGGAGANVLTF. The CDR3 DNA reads as TGTGCCAGCAGGGGAGGGGGGGCTGGGGCCAACGTCCTGACTTTC.

This rearrangement joins TRBV11-3 to TRBJ2-1, with 12 bases that match TRBD1. Germline V gene sequence: CDR1 SGHNT, CDR2 YENEEA. The CDR3 sequence is 18 residues long. The V and J ends lost 6 bases and 10 bases, in that order; junction bases with no gene match: 19. The CDR3 DNA follows: TGTGCCAGCAGTTACGGATCCGGGACAGGGGGCGAGGTCGGCGAGCAGTTCTTC. Translating gives CASSYGSGTGGEVGEQFF.

The chain recombines TRBV9 with TRBJ2-1; 14 bases are a match to TRBD2. Germline CDR1 SGDLS, CDR2 YYNGEE. J lost 5 bases, V lost 4 bases, and 5 bases had no gene match. This CDR3 is built from 16 residues. The DNA for the CDR3 is TGTGCCAGCAGCAGACGGACTAGCGGGGGGAACAATGAGCAGTTCTTC. Protein: CASSRRTSGGNNEQFF. Filled out from reference TRBV9 and TRBJ2-1, the complete variable domain reads DSGVTQTPKHLITATGQRVTLRCSPRSGDLSVYWYQQSLDQGLQFLIQYYNGEERAKGNILERFSAQQFPDLHSELNLSSLELGDSALYFCASSRRTSGGNNEQFFGPGTRLTVL.

V and J are TRBV18 and TRBJ1-2, with unresolved D. This CDR3 is built from 14 residues. Germline lookup yields CDR1 KGHSH and CDR2 LQKENI. With 2 bases removed from V and 5 bases from J, the gap between germline ends came to 12 bases. The CDR3 spells CASSPVEGIYGYTF. CDR3 nucleotides: TGTGCCAGCTCACCAGTAGAGGGAATTTATGGCTACACCTTC.

The chain uses TRBV11-2 and TRBJ1-2, with D possibly TRBD1 on 6 matching bases. Germline values: CDR1 SGHAT, CDR2 FQNNGV. This CDR3 is built from 14 residues. Trimming cost V 7 bases and J 7 bases, with 19 bases left between them. The CDR3: CASTFSLEGGGYTF. The CDR3 nucleotides read TGTGCCAGCACCTTTTCGTTGGAAGGGGGTGGCTACACCTTC.

The rearrangement joins TRBV18 to TRBJ1-4; 8 bases align to TRBD1. V shed 6 bases and J 3 bases; nucleotides not matched to a gene: 9. Germline loops: CDR1 KGHSH, CDR2 LQKENI. The CDR3 totals 16 residues. For the CDR3, the DNA is TGTGCCAGCTCTCACGGACAGGGCTGGTCTAATGAAAAACTGTTTTTT. Protein sequence: CASSHGQGWSNEKLFF.

The chain combines TRBV9 with TRBJ2-5, with a possible D match to TRBD1 (6 bases). The CDR3 is 16 residues long. CDR1 is SGDLS, CDR2 YYNGEE, per germline. The V and J ends lost 2 bases and 2 bases respectively, with 16 bases between them. CDR3 protein: CASSVQGTGTQETQYF. The DNA of the CDR3 is TGTGCCAGCAGCGTTCAAGGTACGGGGACACAAGAGACCCAGTACTTC. The full variable domain, in which reference TRBV9 and TRBJ2-5 provide the parts outside the CDR3, is DSGVTQTPKHLITATGQRVTLRCSPRSGDLSVYWYQQSLDQGLQFLIQYYNGEERAKGNILERFSAQQFPDLHSELNLSSLELGDSALYFCASSVQGTGTQETQYFGPGTRLLVL.

V and J are TRBV9 and TRBJ1-2, with TRBD1 matching over 8 bases. The CDR3 contains 14 residues. Germline V gene data show CDR1 as SGDLS and CDR2 as YYNGEE. Losses at the gene ends were 3 bases for V and 7 bases for J; bases not matched to a gene: 8. The CDR3 DNA reads as TGTGCCAGCAGCGCCCATTACAGGGGGACTGGCTACACCTTC. Protein product: CASSAHYRGTGYTF. Combining the CDR3 with reference TRBV9 and TRBJ1-2 gives the whole variable domain DSGVTQTPKHLITATGQRVTLRCSPRSGDLSVYWYQQSLDQGLQFLIQYYNGEERAKGNILERFSAQQFPDLHSELNLSSLELGDSALYFCASSAHYRGTGYTFGSGTRLTVV.

The chain combines TRBV18 with TRBJ1-6, with no clear D. V dropped 3 bases and J dropped 7 bases, with 10 bases sitting between them. The CDR3 spans 14 residues. Germline CDR1 KGHSH, CDR2 LQKENI. CDR3 bases: TGTGCCAGCTCACCTCAAGCGCGGAATTCACCCCTCCACTTT. It specifies CASSPQARNSPLHF.

Points on this clone: At one end, the junction sequence differs from germline, possibly due to a read error. The rearrangement joins TRBV4-3 to TRBJ2-5, with 12 bases that match TRBD2. Germline CDR1 and CDR2: LGHNA and YSLEER. The length of the CDR3 is 15 residues. The CDR3 reads CASSQKASGGAGLNF. The CDR3 DNA reads as TGCGCCAGCAGCCAAAAAGCTAGCGGGGGGGCCGGGTTGAACTTC.

V is TRBV6-5 and J is TRBJ1-1; D not resolved. The CDR3 extends over 13 amino acids. Germline-derived CDR1 and CDR2 are MNHEY and SVGAGI. The V gene lost 6 bases and the J gene lost 3 bases, with 11 bases spanning the gap. In DNA, the CDR3 is TGTGCCAGCAGCCGGACGGACTACACTGAAGCTTTCTTT. Protein sequence: CASSRTDYTEAFF.

In the case of this clone: Within the sample, other DNA sequences also encode this same CDR3. V and J are TRBV11-2 and TRBJ2-7; the match to TRBD1 covers 9 bases. Germline V gene data show CDR1 as SGHAT and CDR2 as FQNNGV. The V gene end was trimmed by 3 bases and the J gene end by 4 bases; junction bases not matched to a gene: 1. This CDR3 has 13 residues. The DNA for the CDR3 is TGTGCCAGCAGCTTCGGACAGGGGTACGAGCAGTACTTC. Its protein is CASSFGQGYEQYF.